These 31 T cell receptor beta chains were all obtained from the same sample, sequenced in a study of blood T cell repertoires in COVID-19. Sequenced by immunoSEQ multiplex PCR; TCRdb stores in-frame clones only, minus some. In the table there are about 200,000 clones, less than 85% of which are singletons. Source material: peripheral blood. Every receptor here comes from a woman aged 80 or over with COVID-19, enrolled during active disease.

This clone was observed once. The chain employs TRBV9 and TRBJ1-4; D gene uncertain. This CDR3 region has 17 residues. CDR1 and CDR2 (germline): SGDLS, YYNGEE. Trimming left V 0 bases short and J 2 bases short, with 14 bases between. Here the CDR3 DNA reads TGTGCCAGCAGCGTAGGAGAGGGAGGATGGACTAATGAAAAACTGTTTTTT. Translating gives CASSVGEGGWTNEKLFF.

This rearrangement joins TRBV2 to TRBJ2-3, with D unclear. CDR3 length: 12 amino acids. The germline V and J ends were trimmed by 2 bases and 3 bases, with 3 bases remaining between them. Germline V gene data show CDR1 as SNHLY and CDR2 as FYNNEI. CDR3 in amino acids: CASSEYTDTQYF. The CDR3 coding sequence is TGTGCCAGCAGTGAATATACAGATACGCAGTATTTT.

The V call is TRBV18, the J call TRBJ2-3; 7 positions agree with TRBD2. J was trimmed by 6 bases and V by 10 bases; bases with no gene match: 10. CDR3 length: 13 amino acids. CDR1 and CDR2 (germline): KGHSH, LQKENI. CDR3 nucleotides: TGTGCCATTTCCGGCAGCGGGGAGGATACGCAGTATTTT. Translation: CAISGSGEDTQYF.

The chain couples TRBV5-3 to TRBJ1-4; unclear D gene. Being an ORF, TRBV5-3 has a function that is uncertain. The CDR3 extends over 14 amino acids. The ends were cut back, 4 bases at V and 8 bases at J, with 15 bases in the middle. DNA of the CDR3: TGTGCCAGAAGCCCCCAGAGGAGACGGGAAAAACTGTTTTTT. Protein product: CARSPQRRREKLFF.

DNA of the CDR3: TGTGCCAGCAGTCGCGGACAGGGCCGGCCCCAGCATTTT. This encodes CASSRGQGRPQHF. The genes are TRBV6-5 and TRBJ1-5; 8 positions agree with TRBD1. V gave up 5 bases and J gave up 9 bases; unmatched junction bases: 6. This CDR3 region has 13 residues. Per germline, CDR1 MNHEY and CDR2 SVGAGI.

The rearrangement links TRBV5-1 to TRBJ2-3; maybe TRBD2 (5 bases). The CDR3 loop spans 15 amino acids. Germline V gene data show CDR1 as SGHRS and CDR2 as YFSETQ. Trimming shortened V by 0 bases and J by 4 bases, and 12 bases separated the two germline ends. The CDR3 is CASSLVVGVSDTQYF. DNA for the CDR3: TGCGCCAGCAGCTTGGTGGTGGGAGTATCAGATACGCAGTATTTT. Supplemented by reference TRBV5-1 and TRBJ2-3, the full variable domain reads KAGVTQTPRYLIKTRGQQVTLSCSPISGHRSVSWYQQTPGQGLQFLFEYFSETQRNKGNFPGRFSGRQFSNSRSEMNVSTLELGDSALYLCASSLVVGVSDTQYFGPGTRLTVL.

This chain joins TRBV5-4 and TRBJ2-3; D unresolved. The germline V gene has CDR1 SGHNT and CDR2 YYREEE (reference sequence). Deletions cut 1 base from V and 2 bases from J, with 14 bases between. This CDR3 has 16 residues. This chain's CDR3 is CASSLWLVGATDTQYF. The CDR3 DNA reads as TGTGCCAGCAGCTTGTGGCTAGTAGGAGCCACAGATACGCAGTATTTT.

This clone was observed a handful of times. This chain connects TRBV6-5 to TRBJ1-5; 9 bases are a match to TRBD1. This CDR3 spans 14 amino acids. V gave up 2 bases and J gave up 9 bases; unmatched junction bases: 5. Germline CDR1 is MNHEY and CDR2 is SVGAGI. The CDR3 loop reads CASSYGQGRSPQHF. CDR3 nucleotides: TGTGCCAGCAGTTACGGACAGGGGCGGTCGCCCCAGCATTTT.

J is TRBJ1-4 and V is TRBV5-1; 8 bases match TRBD1. V was pared by 8 bases and J by 2 bases, with 5 bases of the junction left unmatched. Germline V lookup: CDR1 SGHRS, CDR2 YFSETQ. The CDR3 loop spans 14 amino acids. The CDR3 protein is CASGRGRTNEKLFF. CDR3 nucleotide sequence: TGCGCCAGTGGCAGGGGGCGGACTAATGAAAAACTGTTTTTT. Combining the CDR3 with reference TRBV5-1 and TRBJ1-4 gives the whole variable domain KAGVTQTPRYLIKTRGQQVTLSCSPISGHRSVSWYQQTPGQGLQFLFEYFSETQRNKGNFPGRFSGRQFSNSRSEMNVSTLELGDSALYLCASGRGRTNEKLFFGSGTQLSVL.

The chain carries TRBV9 and TRBJ2-3; 10 bases map to TRBD2. Trimming took 2 bases from V and 3 from J; bases not matched to a gene: 9. The CDR3 loop spans 17 amino acids. Germline-derived CDR1 and CDR2 are SGDLS and YYNGEE. CDR3 nucleotide sequence: TGTGCCAGCAGCGTCGGGTTAGCGGGAGGTGGTACAGATACGCAGTATTTT. The encoded protein is CASSVGLAGGGTDTQYF.

V and J are TRBV28 and TRBJ2-3, with a possible D match to TRBD2 (5 bases). The length of the CDR3 is 16 residues. Looked up from germline, CDR1 is MDHEN and CDR2 is SYDVKM. The V gene lost 4 bases and the J gene lost 2 bases, with 16 bases spanning the gap. CDR3 loop: CASSSPGSKDTDTQYF. The CDR3 coding sequence is TGTGCCAGCAGTTCCCCGGGGAGCAAGGACACAGATACGCAGTATTTT.

The chain links TRBV3-1 (or the pseudogene TRBV3-2) to TRBJ2-1, with 11 bases that match TRBD2. The ends lost 0 bases at V and 8 bases at J; junction bases unmatched: 6. The V gene's germline CDR1 is LGHDT and CDR2 YNNKEL (reference sequence). This CDR3 has 16 residues. The CDR3 here is CASSQEVAGGLDEQFF. CDR3 bases: TGTGCCAGCAGCCAAGAGGTAGCGGGGGGGCTGGATGAGCAGTTCTTC.

The genes are TRBV6-5 and TRBJ1-6; unclear D gene. V lost 1 base and J 0 bases, leaving 7 bases between the germline ends. This CDR3 comprises 16 residues. Germline CDR1 and CDR2: MNHEY and SVGAGI. The CDR3 sequence: CASSYFGSSYNSPLHF. DNA of the CDR3: TGTGCCAGCAGTTACTTTGGGAGCTCCTATAATTCACCCCTCCACTTT.

Concerning this clone itself: Different DNA sequences within this sample yield the same CDR3. This chain uses TRBV6-5 with TRBJ1-2; 7 bases are shared with TRBD1. The germline V gene encodes CDR1 MNHEY and CDR2 SVGAGI. Trimming took 5 bases from V and 5 from J; bases not matched to a gene: 5. The CDR3 loop spans 13 amino acids. The CDR3 region is CASSPRQGYGYTF. In nucleotides, the CDR3 is TGTGCCAGCAGTCCCCGACAGGGATATGGCTACACCTTC.

This sequence joins TRBV28 and TRBJ2-7, with TRBD1 matching 9 bases. Germline values: CDR1 MDHEN, CDR2 SYDVKM. This CDR3 is 18 amino acids long. V shed 7 bases and J 3 bases; nucleotides not matched to a gene: 19. Here the CDR3 reads CASTGTGMGPARGYEQYF. The CDR3 bases are TGTGCCAGCACCGGGACAGGGATGGGTCCGGCCCGGGGCTACGAGCAGTACTTC.

This clone was detected a few times. The chain recombines TRBV7-9 with TRBJ2-7, with a tentative D call TRBD1 (6 bases). Germline values: CDR1 SEHNR, CDR2 FQNEAQ (reference sequence). The CDR3 runs 16 residues. V was clipped by 4 bases and J by 7 bases, with 23 bases between them. This CDR3 is CASSSWDTPGDVEQYF. CDR3 in DNA: TGTGCCAGCAGCTCATGGGACACACCAGGGGACGTGGAGCAGTACTTC.

The chain combines TRBV5-6 with TRBJ2-3, with no clear D. Germline V CDR1 and CDR2: SGHDT, YYEEEE. V lost 2 bases and J 4 bases, leaving 11 bases between the germline ends. The CDR3 runs 14 residues. CDR3 loop: CASSFPLSADTQYF. The CDR3 nucleotides are TGTGCCAGCAGCTTTCCCCTGTCTGCAGATACGCAGTATTTT.

V usage is TRBV19 and J usage is TRBJ2-2, with 7 bases matching TRBD1. Germline V gene sequence: CDR1 LNHDA, CDR2 SQIVND (reference sequence). Trimming cost V 3 bases and J 1 base; bases outside gene matches: 8. This CDR3 spans 17 amino acids. The CDR3 spells CASSISGTALNTGELFF. The CDR3 DNA reads TGTGCCAGTAGTATCTCCGGGACAGCTCTGAACACCGGGGAGCTGTTTTTT.

The chain is built from TRBV5-1 and TRBJ2-1, with D possibly matching TRBD2 (5 bases). Trimming stripped 0 bases from V and 4 bases from J, with 11 bases between. The CDR3 has 15 residues. Germline assignment: CDR1 SGHRS and CDR2 YFSETQ. Written as DNA, the CDR3 is TGCGCCAGCAGCTTGGGTGCGGGTGGGTACAATGAGCAGTTCTTC. This gives the protein CASSLGAGGYNEQFF.

The chain employs TRBV14 and TRBJ2-7; a weak D match, TRBD1 (6 bases). CDR1 and CDR2 from the germline V gene are SGHDN and FVKESK. This CDR3 region has 12 residues. V was clipped by 1 base and J by 6 bases, with 7 bases between them. CDR3 sequence reads: CASSQARGEQYF. The CDR3 nucleotides read TGTGCCAGCAGCCAAGCCAGGGGCGAGCAGTACTTC.

The chain uses TRBV2 and TRBJ1-2, with D perhaps TRBD1 (5 bases). V was pared by 7 bases and J by 12 bases, with 15 bases between. Germline lookup yields CDR1 SNHLY and CDR2 FYNNEI. CDR3 length: 11 amino acids. The DNA of the CDR3 is TGTGCCAGCAAGCAGGAGGGGTGGAACACCTTC. Protein product: CASKQEGWNTF.

The chain couples TRBV29-1 to TRBJ1-4, with a possible D match to TRBD1 (5 bases). The V end was cut by 7 bases, the J end by 8 bases, with 17 bases between. The CDR3 consists of 13 residues. Looked up from germline, CDR1 is SQVTM and CDR2 is ANQGSEA. The DNA for the CDR3 is TGCAGCGCCCTAACGGGGACTACGGAAAAACTGTTTTTT. Translating gives CSALTGTTEKLFF.

This clone was detected only a few times. The chain recombines TRBV29-1 with TRBJ2-7; 10 nucleotides agree with TRBD1. Germline CDR1 SQVTM, CDR2 ANQGSEA. The CDR3 sequence is 13 residues long. V trimming: 0 bases; J trimming: 7 bases; junction bases outside the gene matches: 3. The CDR3 coding sequence is TGCAGCGTTGAAGACGGACAGGGGGGGGAGCAGTACTTC. Residues: CSVEDGQGGEQYF.

The V call is TRBV7-9, the J call TRBJ2-5, with D tentatively TRBD1 (6 bases). Trimming removed 5 bases from V and 5 bases from J, with 9 bases in between. Germline CDR1 is SEHNR and CDR2 is FQNEAQ (reference sequence). The CDR3 has 12 residues. CDR3 sequence: CASSPQGETQYF. The CDR3 coding sequence is TGTGCCAGCAGCCCCCAGGGGGAGACCCAGTACTTC.

This chain connects TRBV2 to TRBJ1-3, with unresolved D. Germline V gene lookup returns CDR1 SNHLY and CDR2 FYNNEI. V was shortened by 1 base and J by 5 bases, with 3 bases between the two germline ends. The CDR3 length is 12 residues. The CDR3 region has the DNA TGTGCCAGCAGTGAAGGGCGAAACACCATATATTTT. As protein: CASSEGRNTIYF. The full variable domain, completed using reference TRBV2 and TRBJ1-3, is EPEVTQTPSHQVTQMGQEVILRCVPISNHLYFYWYRQILGQKVEFLVSFYNNEISEKSEIFDDQFSVERPDGSNFTLKIRSTKLEDSAMYFCASSEGRNTIYFGEGSWLTVV.

The chain carries TRBV28 and TRBJ1-2; unclear D gene. The CDR3 is 10 amino acids. Trimming shortened V by 7 bases and J by 8 bases, and 8 bases separated the two germline ends. Germline assignment: CDR1 MDHEN and CDR2 SYDVKM. DNA of the CDR3: TGTGCCAGCAAAGCGTACGGCTACACCTTC. Its protein product is CASKAYGYTF.

V and J are TRBV7-3 and TRBJ2-5; 9 nucleotides match TRBD1. Per germline, CDR1 SGHTA and CDR2 FQGTGA. This CDR3 has 15 residues. V lost 3 bases, J lost 7 bases, and 9 bases stayed unmatched. The CDR3 region has the DNA TGTGCCAGCAGCTTGGGGCCGGGACAGGGAACGACCCAGTACTTC. As protein: CASSLGPGQGTTQYF.

The CDR3 region is CASSPPDRSSGNTIYF. The CDR3 DNA reads as TGTGCCAGCTCACCCCCGGACAGAAGCTCTGGAAACACCATATATTTT. The rearrangement joins TRBV18 to TRBJ1-3; possible D gene TRBD1, 6 bases. V lost 3 bases and J lost 0, with 12 bases in between. This CDR3 region has 16 residues. Germline V gene lookup returns CDR1 KGHSH and CDR2 LQKENI.

Comments on this clone: A junction end diverges from the germline sequence, so it may reflect a read error. Other DNA sequences of this sample code for an identical CDR3. The chain has TRBV7-3 and TRBJ1-2, with 9 bases matching TRBD1. Per germline, CDR1 SGHTA and CDR2 FQGTGA. The CDR3 consists of 13 residues. This chain's CDR3 is CASSLTGQGGYTF. The CDR3 DNA reads TGTGCCAGCAGCTTAACGGGACAGGGAGGCTATACCTTC.

Of note for this clone: Other DNA variants within this sample encode the same CDR3. The V gene is TRBV5-1, the J gene TRBJ2-5, with TRBD2 as a possible D gene (7 bases). The CDR3 runs 14 residues. The ends were cut back, 2 bases at V and 3 bases at J, with 11 bases in the middle. From germline, CDR1 is SGHRS and CDR2 YFSETQ. The CDR3 DNA is TGCGCCAGCAGCTTTTCGGGGGGCGAAGAGACCCAGTACTTC. Encoded protein: CASSFSGGEETQYF.

This chain links TRBV18 with TRBJ2-1; possibly TRBD1 for D (5 bases). Germline loops: CDR1 KGHSH, CDR2 LQKENI. The V end lost 5 bases, the J end lost 0 bases, and 14 bases lay between the germline ends. The length of the CDR3 is 16 residues. The CDR3 DNA follows: TGTGCCAGCTCATCCCGACAGACCAACTCCTACAATGAGCAGTTCTTC. This translates into CASSSRQTNSYNEQFF. The complete variable domain, with remaining parts taken from reference TRBV18 and TRBJ2-1, reads NAGVMQNPRHLVRRRGQEARLRCSPMKGHSHVYWYRQLPEEGLKFMVYLQKENIIDESGMPKERFSAEFPKEGPSILRIQQVVRGDSAAYFCASSSRQTNSYNEQFFGPGTRLTVL.